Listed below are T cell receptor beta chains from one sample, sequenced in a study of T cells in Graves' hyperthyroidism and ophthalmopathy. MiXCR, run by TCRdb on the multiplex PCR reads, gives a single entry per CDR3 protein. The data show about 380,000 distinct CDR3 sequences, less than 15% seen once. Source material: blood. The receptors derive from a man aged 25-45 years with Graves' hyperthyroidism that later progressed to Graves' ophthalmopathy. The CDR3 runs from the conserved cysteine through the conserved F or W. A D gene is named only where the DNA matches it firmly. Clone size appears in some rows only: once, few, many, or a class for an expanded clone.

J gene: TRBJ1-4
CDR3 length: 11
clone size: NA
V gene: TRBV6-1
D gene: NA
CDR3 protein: CASTGNEKLFF
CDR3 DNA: TGTGCCAGCACCGGAAATGAAAAACTGTTTTTT

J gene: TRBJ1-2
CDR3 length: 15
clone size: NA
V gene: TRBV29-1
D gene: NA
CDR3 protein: CSAYLRGLTNYGYTF
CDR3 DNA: TGCAGCGCCTATCTCCGGGGGCTGACGAACTATGGCTACACCTTC

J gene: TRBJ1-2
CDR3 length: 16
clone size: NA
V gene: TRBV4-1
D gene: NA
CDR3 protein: CASSQPNARISYGYTF
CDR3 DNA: TGCGCCAGCAGCCAACCGAACGCTCGGATTTCCTATGGCTACACCTTC

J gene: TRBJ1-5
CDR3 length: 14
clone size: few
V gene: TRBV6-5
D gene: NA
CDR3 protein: CASSYEAVRQPQHF
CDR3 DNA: TGTGCCAGCAGTTACGAAGCAGTACGACAGCCCCAGCATTTT

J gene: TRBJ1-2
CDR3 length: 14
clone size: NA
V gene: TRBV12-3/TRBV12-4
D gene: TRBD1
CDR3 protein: CASSFSWTGFDYTF
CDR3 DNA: TGTGCCAGCAGTTTCAGCTGGACAGGGTTTGACTACACCTTC

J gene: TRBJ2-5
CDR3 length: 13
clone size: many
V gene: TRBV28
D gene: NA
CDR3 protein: CASRQGPRRTQYF
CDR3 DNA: TGTGCCAGCAGACAGGGCCCCCGGAGGACCCAGTACTTC

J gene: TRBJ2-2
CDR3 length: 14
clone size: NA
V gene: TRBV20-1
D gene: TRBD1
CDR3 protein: CSSWGQANTGELFF
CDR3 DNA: TGCAGTTCTTGGGGACAGGCGAACACCGGGGAGCTGTTTTTT

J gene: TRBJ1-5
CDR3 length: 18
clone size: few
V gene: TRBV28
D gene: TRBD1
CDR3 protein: CASSLSGTGGSWNQPQHF
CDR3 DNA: TGTGCCAGCAGTTTATCCGGGACAGGGGGCTCCTGGAATCAGCCCCAGCATTTT

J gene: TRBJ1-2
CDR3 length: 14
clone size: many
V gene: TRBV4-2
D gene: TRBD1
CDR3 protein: CASSPTDRAYGYTF
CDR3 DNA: TGTGCCAGCAGCCCTACGGACAGGGCCTATGGCTACACCTTC

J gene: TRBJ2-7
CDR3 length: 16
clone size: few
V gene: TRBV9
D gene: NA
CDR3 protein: CASSVGSSPAPYEQYF
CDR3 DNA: TGTGCCAGCAGCGTCGGCAGCTCTCCAGCTCCCTACGAGCAGTACTTC

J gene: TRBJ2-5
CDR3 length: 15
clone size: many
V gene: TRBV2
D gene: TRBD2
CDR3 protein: CASSWTSGDQETQYF
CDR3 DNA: TGTGCCAGCAGTTGGACTAGCGGGGACCAAGAGACCCAGTACTTC

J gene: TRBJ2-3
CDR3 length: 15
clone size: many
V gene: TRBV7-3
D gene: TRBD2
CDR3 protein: CASSPGLGSSDTQYF
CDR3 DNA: TGTGCCAGCAGCCCCGGACTAGGATCCTCAGATACGCAGTATTTT

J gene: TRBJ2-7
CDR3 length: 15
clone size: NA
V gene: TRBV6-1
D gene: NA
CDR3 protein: CASSEDGGSSYEQYF
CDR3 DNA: TGTGCCAGCAGTGAAGATGGGGGTTCCTCCTACGAGCAGTACTTC

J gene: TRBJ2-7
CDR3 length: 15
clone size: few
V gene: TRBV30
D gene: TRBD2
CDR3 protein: CAWSTGLAGSYEQYF
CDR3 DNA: TGTGCCTGGAGTACGGGACTAGCGGGTTCCTACGAGCAGTACTTC

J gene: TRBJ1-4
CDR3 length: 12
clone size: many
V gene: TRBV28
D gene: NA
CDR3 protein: CATYSVYEKLFF
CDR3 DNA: TGTGCCACCTACTCGGTATATGAAAAACTGTTTTTT

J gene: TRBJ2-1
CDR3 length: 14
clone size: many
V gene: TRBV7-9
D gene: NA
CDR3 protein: CASSLVRGYNEQFF
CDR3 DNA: TGTGCCAGCAGCTTAGTACGGGGTTACAATGAGCAGTTCTTC

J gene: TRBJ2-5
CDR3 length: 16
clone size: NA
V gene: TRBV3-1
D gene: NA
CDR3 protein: CASSHISIGYQETQYF
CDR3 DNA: TGTGCCAGCAGCCATATATCTATTGGGTACCAAGAGACCCAGTACTTC

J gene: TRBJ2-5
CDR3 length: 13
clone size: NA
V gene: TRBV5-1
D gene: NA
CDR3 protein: CAKTNREKETQYF
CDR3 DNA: TGCGCCAAAACAAACAGGGAGAAAGAGACCCAGTACTTC

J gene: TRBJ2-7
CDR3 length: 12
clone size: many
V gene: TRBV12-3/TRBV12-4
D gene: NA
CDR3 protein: CASSLWFYEQYF
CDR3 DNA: TGTGCCAGCAGTTTATGGTTCTACGAGCAGTACTTC

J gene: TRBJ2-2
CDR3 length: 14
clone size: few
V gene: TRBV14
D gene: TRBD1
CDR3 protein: CASSQRQGAGELFF
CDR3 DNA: TGTGCCAGCAGCCAAAGACAGGGGGCCGGGGAGCTGTTTTTT

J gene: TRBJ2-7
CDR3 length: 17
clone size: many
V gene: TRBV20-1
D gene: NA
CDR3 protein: CSARDRPHRDNSYEQYF
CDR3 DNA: TGCAGTGCTAGAGATCGGCCCCATCGGGACAACTCCTACGAGCAGTACTTC

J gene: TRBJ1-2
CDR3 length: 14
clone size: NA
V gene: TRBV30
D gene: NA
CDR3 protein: CAWGHGSRKYGYTF
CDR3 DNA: TGTGCCTGGGGTCATGGCTCCCGCAAGTATGGCTACACCTTC

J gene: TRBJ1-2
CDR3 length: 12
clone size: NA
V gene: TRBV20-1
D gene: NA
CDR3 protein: CSARGASYGYTF
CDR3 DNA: TGCAGTGCTAGAGGGGCCTCCTATGGCTACACCTTC

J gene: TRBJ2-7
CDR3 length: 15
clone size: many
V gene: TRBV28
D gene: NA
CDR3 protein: CASRKTGMEFYEQYF
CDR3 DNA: TGTGCCAGCAGGAAAACAGGGATGGAGTTCTACGAGCAGTACTTC

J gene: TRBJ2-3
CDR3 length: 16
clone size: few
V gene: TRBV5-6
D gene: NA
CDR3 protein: CASRNDRYVATDTQYF
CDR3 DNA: TGTGCCAGCAGAAACGACCGATACGTAGCCACAGATACGCAGTATTTT

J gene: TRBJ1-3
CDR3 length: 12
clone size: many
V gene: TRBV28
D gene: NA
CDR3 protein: CASSFRGNTIYF
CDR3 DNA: TGTGCCAGCAGTTTTAGGGGAAACACCATATATTTT

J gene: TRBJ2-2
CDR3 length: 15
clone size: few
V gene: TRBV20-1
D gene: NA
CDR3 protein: CRPPPAGINTGELFF
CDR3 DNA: TGCCGGCCTCCCCCTGCGGGGATAAACACCGGGGAGCTGTTTTTT

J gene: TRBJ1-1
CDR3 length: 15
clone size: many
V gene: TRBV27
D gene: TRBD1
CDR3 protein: CASSYTGALNTEAFF
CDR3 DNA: TGTGCCAGCAGTTACACAGGGGCCTTGAACACTGAAGCTTTCTTT

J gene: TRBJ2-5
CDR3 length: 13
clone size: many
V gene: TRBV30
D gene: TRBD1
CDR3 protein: CAWPRGRRETQYF
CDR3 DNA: TGTGCCTGGCCGAGGGGGCGTCGAGAGACCCAGTACTTC

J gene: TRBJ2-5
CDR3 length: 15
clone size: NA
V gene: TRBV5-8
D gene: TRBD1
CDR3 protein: CASSLGQGGIETQYF
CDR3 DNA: TGTGCCAGCAGCTTGGGACAGGGGGGGATCGAGACCCAGTACTTC

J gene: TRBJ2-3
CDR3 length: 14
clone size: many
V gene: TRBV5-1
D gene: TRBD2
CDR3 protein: CASSSLAEPDTQYF
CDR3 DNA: TGCGCCAGCAGCTCGCTAGCGGAACCAGATACGCAGTATTTT

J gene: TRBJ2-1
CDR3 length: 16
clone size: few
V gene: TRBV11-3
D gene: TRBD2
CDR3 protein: CASSAYGGGINNEQFF
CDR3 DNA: TGTGCCAGCAGCGCCTATGGCGGGGGTATCAACAATGAGCAGTTCTTC

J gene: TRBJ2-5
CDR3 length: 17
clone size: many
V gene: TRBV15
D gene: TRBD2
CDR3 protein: CATSRDERGPYQETQYF
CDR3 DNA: TGTGCCACCAGCAGAGACGAGCGGGGGCCGTACCAAGAGACCCAGTACTTC

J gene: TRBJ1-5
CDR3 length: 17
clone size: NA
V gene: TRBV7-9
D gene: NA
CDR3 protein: CASSYDSRRRRGQPQHF
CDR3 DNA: TGTGCCAGCAGCTACGACAGCCGAAGACGGAGGGGTCAGCCCCAGCATTTT

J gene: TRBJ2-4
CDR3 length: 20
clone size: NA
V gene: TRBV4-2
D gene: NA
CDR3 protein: CASSQARLQASPIAKNIQYF
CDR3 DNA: TGTGCCAGCAGCCAAGCACGACTGCAGGCTAGCCCTATAGCCAAAAACATTCAGTACTTC

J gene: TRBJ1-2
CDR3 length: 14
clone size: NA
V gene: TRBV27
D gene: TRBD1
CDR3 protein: CASSTRGGTYGYTF
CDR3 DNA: TGTGCCAGCAGTACCAGGGGGGGAACATATGGCTACACCTTC

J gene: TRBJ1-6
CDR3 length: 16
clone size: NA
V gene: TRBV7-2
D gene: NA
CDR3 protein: CASSQEGGRGNSPLHF
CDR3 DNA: TGTGCCAGCAGCCAAGAAGGGGGGCGCGGTAATTCACCCCTCCACTTT

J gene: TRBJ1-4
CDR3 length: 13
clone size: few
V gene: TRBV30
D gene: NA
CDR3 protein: CAWTKIQGEKLFF
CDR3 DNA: TGTGCCTGGACCAAAATACAGGGTGAAAAACTGTTTTTT

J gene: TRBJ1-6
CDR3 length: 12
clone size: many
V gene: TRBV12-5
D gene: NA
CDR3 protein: CASGFWNSPLHF
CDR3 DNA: TGTGCTAGTGGTTTTTGGAATTCACCCCTCCACTTT

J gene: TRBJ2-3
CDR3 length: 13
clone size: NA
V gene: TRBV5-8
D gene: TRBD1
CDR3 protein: CASSWTGLDTQYF
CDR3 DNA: TGTGCCAGCAGCTGGACAGGGTTGGATACGCAGTATTTT

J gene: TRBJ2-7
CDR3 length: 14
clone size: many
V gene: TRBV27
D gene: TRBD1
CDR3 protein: CASSPGTGPLEQYF
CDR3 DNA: TGTGCCAGCAGTCCCGGGACAGGGCCCCTCGAGCAGTACTTC

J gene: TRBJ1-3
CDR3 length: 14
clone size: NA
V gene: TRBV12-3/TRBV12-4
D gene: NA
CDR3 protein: CTSSQYGSGNTIYF
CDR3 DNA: TGTACCAGCAGCCAGTATGGCTCTGGAAACACCATATATTTT